The entry below describes one TCR beta chain. Its antigen is unknown. Base qualities are missing; no much larger clone stands one base away. The V end gives up 6 bases and the J end 4 bases, leaving 5 bases in the junction not matched to a gene. The germline V gene (reference sequence) specifies MNHEY as CDR1 and SMNVEV as CDR2. The CDR3 holds 14 amino acids from the cysteine to the phenylalanine. Of all the DNA, just the CDR3 is kept, 42 bases in frame from base 1. The sample's time point, from its label and the paper: week 5, during vaccination. Every vaccine dose consisted of 300 ug of a 20-mer mutant IDH1 peptide in Montanide, administered subcutaneously together with topical imiquimod. All donors had newly diagnosed IDH1-mutant astrocytomas of WHO grade 3 or 4 that showed loss of nuclear ATRX. The samples were drawn from NOA16, a multicentre, single-arm, open-label phase I trial in Germany that tested a mutant IDH1 peptide vaccine in humans for the first time. Genomic DNA for TCRB sequencing was extracted from EDTA blood using the DNeasy Blood and Tissue Kit.

This sample is part of a study of a mutant IDH1 vaccine in newly diagnosed glioma (dated by TCRdb to about 2021). With respect to the entire study: Patients received eight vaccinations in weeks 1, 3, 5, 7, 11, 15, 19 and 23, corresponding to visits V03 through V10. Vaccination began 4-6 weeks after radiotherapy alone, or alongside temozolomide cycles in the chemotherapy-containing groups. The 30 to 40 treated patients were roughly 62% male and roughly 40% female, with a mean age of around 40 years. Prior to enrollment, standard therapy consisting of radiotherapy alone, temozolomide alone, or radiochemotherapy with temozolomide had been administered to patients, with the combination being received by most patients. Peripheral blood was drawn at six visits: V03 (baseline), V05, V07, V10, V12 and V13. Longitudinal TCRB deep sequencing was done for some 26 treated patients, wherever samples were available for exploratory analyses. Study-wide conclusions, independent of this receptor: The authors noted that analyses of patient blood samples could not be reproduced because of sample limitations. Selection of PBMC samples for TCRB deep sequencing was based on availability. Changes in the top peripheral T cell clonotypes picked up by TCRB sequencing did not appear to be linked to pseudoprogression. Vaccine-induced immune responses across multiple MHC alleles were detected in 93.3% of patients.

The method behind the library was the immunoSEQ multiplex PCR assay. Rearranged TCR beta chain sequences were amplified using the hsTCRB Kit according to the manufacturer's protocol. TCRB libraries were sequenced on an Illumina MiSeq. The source study handled its data this way. The kit vendor's proprietary platform handled demultiplexing, trimming and gene mapping. TCRdb obtained this table from immuneACCESS and retained in-frame rearrangements with V and J assigned. These tables miss some clones; where compared with another copy, unresolved V genes account for less than half of the shortfall, and the remainder is unexplained. That table gives V, J and clone size, and the DNA gave D and trimming. The sample profile shows around 58,000 clones; approximately 80% of them were found once. Roughly 3.5% of the sample rests with the top ten.

The V and J segments used are TRBV27 and TRBJ1-4; 7 of the junction bases match TRBD1. This material consisted of PBMCs, taken from a glioma patient whose treatment included an IDH1 peptide vaccine. This clonotype originated in a man aged 25-40 years with glioma. The encoded CDR3 is CASREGALNEKLFF. The DNA sequence is TGTGCCAGCAGAGAGGGGGCCCTTAATGAAAAACTGTTTTTT.